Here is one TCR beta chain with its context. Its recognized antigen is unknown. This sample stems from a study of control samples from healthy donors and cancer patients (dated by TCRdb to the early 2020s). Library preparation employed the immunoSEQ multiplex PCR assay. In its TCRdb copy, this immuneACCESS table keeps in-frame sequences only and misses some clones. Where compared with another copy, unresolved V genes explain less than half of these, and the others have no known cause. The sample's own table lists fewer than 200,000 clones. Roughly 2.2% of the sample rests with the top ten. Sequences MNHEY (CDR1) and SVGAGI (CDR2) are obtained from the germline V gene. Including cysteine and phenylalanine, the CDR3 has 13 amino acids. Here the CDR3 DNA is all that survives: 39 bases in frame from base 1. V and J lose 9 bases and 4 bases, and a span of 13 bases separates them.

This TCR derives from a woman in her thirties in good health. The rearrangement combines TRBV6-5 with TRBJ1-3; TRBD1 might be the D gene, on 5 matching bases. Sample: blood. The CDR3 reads CASTGTYGNTIYF. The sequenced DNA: TGTGCCAGTACCGGGACTTACGGAAACACCATATATTTT.